The 29 T cell receptor beta chains presented below share a single source sample, sequenced in a study of T cells in Graves' hyperthyroidism and ophthalmopathy (dated by TCRdb to the late 2010s). Libraries were prepared through multiplex PCR. Sequencer: Illumina HiSeq 2000. The TCR beta CDR3 regions were amplified from the RNA transcripts. The first round of RT-PCR for the TCR CDR3 was performed with the HTBI primer set and the Qiagen OneStep RT-PCR kit. Starting from the raw public reads, TCRdb applied fastp trimming at Q25, assembled clones with MiXCR and retained in-frame beta chains. Merged by CDR3 protein, the rows form single entries marked with the most common genes and DNA. Across this sample there are about 95,000 distinct CDR3 sequences, with roughly 37% seen only once. The ten largest clonotypes hold roughly 10% of the sample. The sample was peripheral blood or thyroid tissue (not recorded which). Receptor source: a woman between 25 and 40 years old with Graves' hyperthyroidism.

This clonotype showed up many times. The chain carries TRBV6-6 and TRBJ2-5; TRBD2 aligns across 7 bases. Per germline, CDR1 MNHNY and CDR2 SVGAGI (reference sequence). V lost 0 bases to trimming and J lost 2 bases; unmatched junction nucleotides: 3. The CDR3 is 15 amino acids. The CDR3 DNA follows: TGTGCCAGCAGTTACTCGAGCGGGGCACAAGAGACCCAGTACTTC. Amino acids: CASSYSSGAQETQYF.

This clonotype was counted at least ten times. The rearrangement links TRBV29-1 to TRBJ1-4; D might be TRBD1 (5 bases). V was pared by 6 bases and J by 4 bases, with 9 bases between. The CDR3 has 12 amino acids. Germline V gene sequence: CDR1 SQVTM, CDR2 ANQGSEA. DNA of the CDR3: TGCAGCGTCTGGGGGAGTAATGAAAAACTGTTTTTT. It codes for CSVWGSNEKLFF.

In this sample, this clonotype turned up many times. The rearrangement uses TRBV4-1 and TRBJ1-2; D is perhaps TRBD1 (5 bases). There are 14 residues in the CDR3. CDR1 is MGHRA, CDR2 YSYEKL, per germline. Deletions cut 0 bases from V and 2 bases from J, with 7 bases between. The chain's CDR3 is CASSQEGGNYGYTF. CDR3 DNA sequence: TGCGCCAGCAGCCAAGAGGGGGGGAACTATGGCTACACCTTC.

As concerns this clonotype: This sequence may be a read error, since a much larger clone differs from it by one base. J is TRBJ1-2 and V is TRBV5-1; D is undetermined. CDR3 length: 13 amino acids. Germline lookup yields CDR1 SGHRS and CDR2 YFSETQ. Trimming removed 9 bases at V and 5 bases at J, with 17 bases between. CDR3 DNA: TGCGCCACCAGTGAAGCGGGTTGTTATGGCTACACCTTC. It encodes CATSEAGCYGYTF.

The rearrangement links TRBV12-3 or TRBV12-4 to TRBJ1-3, with D possibly TRBD1 on 6 matching bases. The germline V and J ends were trimmed by 2 bases and 2 bases, with 10 bases remaining between them. The CDR3 is 15 amino acids. DNA of the CDR3: TGTGCCAGCAGTTTAATCGGGGGCGCTGGAAACACCATATATTTT. Translated, it gives CASSLIGGAGNTIYF.

The table lists this clonotype with many counts. The V call is TRBV15, the J call TRBJ2-7, with 8 bases that match TRBD2. The CDR3 consists of 13 residues. Per germline, CDR1 LNHNV and CDR2 YYDKDF (reference sequence). V shed 8 bases and J 3 bases; nucleotides not matched to a gene: 6. This CDR3 is CATGQAGGYEQYF. In DNA, the CDR3 is TGTGCCACCGGTCAGGCGGGAGGCTACGAGCAGTACTTC.

In the case of this clonotype: Relative to the germline gene, one junction end is altered; a read error may explain this. This sequence joins TRBV7-9 and TRBJ2-7, with 8 bases lining up with TRBD1. The CDR3 runs to 13 residues. Germline V CDR1 and CDR2: SEHNR, FQNEAQ (reference sequence). The CDR3 reads CASSLQGAYEQCF. The CDR3 coding sequence is TGTGCCAGCAGCTTGCAGGGGGCCTACGAGCAGTGCTTC. Based on the CDR3 plus reference TRBV7-9 and TRBJ2-7, the full variable domain is DTGVSQNPRHKITKRGQNVTFRCDPISEHNRLYWYRQTLGQGPEFLTYFQNEAQLEKSRLLSDRFSAERPKGSFSTLEIQRTEQGDSAMYLCASSLQGAYEQCFGPGTRLTVT.

This clonotype was seen at least ten times. This chain connects TRBV20-1 to TRBJ2-7; the D is unclear. Germline CDR1 and CDR2: DFQATT and SNEGSKA (reference sequence). The CDR3 is made up of 13 amino acids. The germline V and J ends were trimmed by 5 bases and 0 bases, with 11 bases remaining between them. The DNA for the CDR3 is TGCAGTGCTTTTGGGTGGAGCTCCTACGAGCAGTACTTC. Amino acid sequence: CSAFGWSSYEQYF.

Regarding this clonotype: A much more abundant neighbour one base away suggests this may be a read error. The CDR3 reads CASSQVPGEVDSYERYF. In DNA form, the CDR3 reads TGTGCCAGCAGCCAAGTTCCGGGAGAGGTGGATTCCTACGAGCGGTACTTC. The chain links TRBV7-9 to TRBJ2-7, with D maybe TRBD2 (6 bases). The CDR3 sequence is 17 residues long. The germline V gene has CDR1 SEHNR and CDR2 FQNEAQ (reference sequence).

This clonotype has more than one count but fewer than ten. V usage is TRBV14 and J usage is TRBJ2-3; TRBD2 agrees at 9 bases. Germline V gene lookup returns CDR1 SGHDN and CDR2 FVKESK. The V and J ends lost 4 bases and 5 bases, in that order; junction bases with no gene match: 7. The CDR3 is made up of 15 amino acids. The chain's CDR3 is CASSPLAGVGDTQYF. The CDR3 DNA reads as TGTGCCAGCAGCCCATTAGCGGGAGTGGGAGATACGCAGTATTTT.

This chain's CDR3 is CASDSPSGRANTQYF. The CDR3 nucleotides read TGTGCCAGCGACTCGCCGAGCGGGAGGGCGAATACGCAGTATTTT. This chain links TRBV2 with TRBJ2-3, with 10 bases fitting TRBD2. The germline V gene encodes CDR1 SNHLY and CDR2 FYNNEI. This CDR3 has 15 residues. Trimming at V came to 8 bases and at J to 7 bases, leaving 12 bases not matched to a gene.

In this sample, this clonotype turned up many times. This rearrangement joins TRBV6-4 to TRBJ2-5; 8 nucleotides align to TRBD1. The CDR3 length is 18 residues. Germline V CDR1 and CDR2: MRHNA, SNTAGT. V was clipped by 0 bases and J by 5 bases; unmatched bases: 14. The CDR3 sequence: CASSDSTQQGVRRETQYF. The DNA for the CDR3 is TGTGCCAGCAGTGACTCAACCCAACAGGGGGTCCGGCGGGAGACCCAGTACTTC.

This clonotype was detected many times. This rearrangement joins TRBV6-1 to TRBJ1-1; unclear D gene. CDR1 is MNHNS, CDR2 SASEGT, per germline. The CDR3 length is 13 residues. Trimming took off 2 bases at V and 10 bases at J, with 14 bases between the two ends. The CDR3 DNA reads as TGTGCCAGCAGTGAATCTTCCACATTCCGAGCTTTCTTT. Its translation: CASSESSTFRAFF.

This clonotype has at least ten counts. V usage is TRBV7-9 and J usage is TRBJ1-1; D gene ambiguous. Germline-derived CDR1 and CDR2 are SEHNR and FQNEAQ (reference sequence). CDR3 size: 16 residues. V lost 2 bases and J 2 bases, leaving 15 bases between the germline ends. The CDR3 sequence: CASSLTPGEGNTEAFF. The DNA of the CDR3 is TGTGCCAGCAGCTTAACCCCTGGGGAGGGAAACACTGAAGCTTTCTTT.

This clonotype was found many times. CDR3 coding DNA: TGTGCCAGCAGCCAGATCGGGACCGGAGAGACCCAGTACTTC. This sequence encodes CASSQIGTGETQYF. The V call is TRBV5-5, the J call TRBJ2-5, with D perhaps assigned TRBD1 or TRBD2 (5 bases each). CDR3 length: 14 amino acids. CDR1 and CDR2 from the germline V gene are SGHKS and YYEKEE (reference sequence). V lost 4 bases and J lost 4, with 14 bases in between.

This clonotype was counted ten times or more. The J gene is TRBJ2-5, the V gene TRBV6-1; maybe TRBD1 (5 bases). CDR1 is MNHNS and CDR2 is SASEGT in the germline V gene. This CDR3 comprises 15 residues. Trimming cost V 5 bases and J 0 bases, with 13 bases left between them. The CDR3 loop is CASSRGRGNQETQYF. In nucleotides, the CDR3 is TGTGCCAGCAGTAGAGGTAGGGGAAACCAAGAGACCCAGTACTTC.

The chain links TRBV2 to TRBJ2-5; 7 bases map to TRBD2. J was trimmed by 6 bases and V by 6 bases; bases with no gene match: 13. The CDR3 is 15 residues long. Germline values: CDR1 SNHLY, CDR2 FYNNEI. The CDR3 sequence is CASSRALAAQKTQYF. The CDR3 nucleotides are TGTGCCAGCAGCCGGGCGCTAGCGGCACAAAAGACCCAGTACTTC.

This chain uses TRBV20-1 with TRBJ2-2; the match to TRBD2 covers 11 bases. Germline V gene lookup returns CDR1 DFQATT and CDR2 SNEGSKA (reference sequence). J was trimmed by 5 bases and V by 6 bases; bases with no gene match: 8. The CDR3 covers 15 residues. The CDR3 DNA reads as TGCAGTGCAAGAAGGCTAGCGGGAGGAACCGGGGAGCTGTTTTTT. Translated: CSARRLAGGTGELFF.

This clonotype was seen at least ten times. DNA of the CDR3: TGTGCCAGCATGGGGGGGGCCTATGGCTACACCTTC. Translation gives CASMGGAYGYTF. This chain connects TRBV3-1 to TRBJ1-2, with D possibly matching TRBD1 (6 bases). The CDR3 has 12 amino acids. CDR1 and CDR2 (germline): LGHDT, YNNKEL (reference sequence). V gave up 7 bases and J gave up 4 bases, with 10 bases separating them.

This clonotype occurred many times. The rearrangement joins TRBV4-1 to TRBJ2-3, with TRBD2 identical over 12 bases. The CDR3 totals 15 residues. Germline trimming cut 5 bases from V and 3 bases from J; bases unmatched to any gene: 3. Looked up from germline, CDR1 is MGHRA and CDR2 is YSYEKL. The CDR3 reads CASSSGLAGTDTQYF. The CDR3 nucleotides read TGCGCCAGCAGCTCGGGACTAGCGGGTACAGATACGCAGTATTTT.

This clonotype was found many times. The rearrangement uses TRBV5-6 and TRBJ1-5, with 7 bases that match TRBD1. The CDR3 contains 15 residues. With 2 bases clipped from V and 3 bases from J, the junction kept 5 bases outside the gene matches. The germline V gene encodes CDR1 SGHDT and CDR2 YYEEEE. As DNA, the CDR3 is TGTGCCAGCAGCTTTCTTAGGGGGCCCAATCAGCCCCAGCATTTT. This gives the protein CASSFLRGPNQPQHF. Combining the CDR3 with reference TRBV5-6 and TRBJ1-5 gives the whole variable domain DAGVTQSPTHLIKTRGQQVTLRCSPKSGHDTVSWYQQALGQGPQFIFQYYEEEERQRGNFPDRFSGHQFPNYSSELNVNALLLGDSALYLCASSFLRGPNQPQHFGDGTRLSIL.

Comment on this clonotype: It may be a read error: a sequence one base away is much more abundant. The CDR3 DNA follows: TGTGCCAGCAGTTACAAGGGTCGGCGGATCCTATACGGGCAGTACTTC. It specifies CASSYKGRRILYGQYF. V is TRBV6-5 and J is TRBJ2-7; D ambiguous. Germline CDR1 and CDR2: MNHEY and SVGAGI. The CDR3 length is 16 residues.

CDR3 residues: CASSFRGGATNYGYTF. The CDR3 DNA reads TGTGCCAGCAGTTTCCGCGGGGGGGCCACTAACTATGGCTACACCTTC. V and J are TRBV27 and TRBJ1-2; D is perhaps TRBD1 (6 bases). V lost 3 bases and J lost 0, with 14 bases in between. This CDR3 has 16 amino acids. Per the germline V gene, CDR1 is MNHEY and CDR2 is SMNVEV (reference sequence).

This chain uses TRBV20-1 with TRBJ1-1; possible D gene TRBD1, 6 bases. The CDR3 totals 13 residues. The V and J ends lost 3 bases and 4 bases respectively, with 12 bases between them. Germline values: CDR1 DFQATT, CDR2 SNEGSKA (reference sequence). CDR3 amino acids: CSARGGESTEAFF. The DNA of the CDR3 is TGCAGTGCTAGGGGGGGCGAGAGCACTGAAGCTTTCTTT.

This clonotype was recorded at least ten times. J is TRBJ1-2 and V is TRBV28, with no clear D. Per germline, CDR1 MDHEN and CDR2 SYDVKM. The CDR3 is 12 amino acids. Trimming took off 5 bases at V and 1 base at J, with 5 bases between the two ends. The CDR3 coding sequence is TGTGCCAGCAGTAATGGTAACTATGGCTACACCTTC. Protein: CASSNGNYGYTF.

Ten or more counts support this clonotype. The rearrangement joins TRBV2 to TRBJ2-7; the D gene is possibly TRBD1 (7 bases). Trimming removed 6 bases at V and 2 bases at J, with 14 bases between. The CDR3 spans 14 residues. Germline V gene data show CDR1 as SNHLY and CDR2 as FYNNEI. This chain's CDR3 is CASSITGEAYEQYF. Written as DNA, the CDR3 is TGTGCCAGCAGCATTACAGGGGAGGCCTACGAGCAGTACTTC.

The gene calls are TRBV5-6 and TRBJ1-6; TRBD1 agrees at 8 bases. Germline-derived CDR1 and CDR2 are SGHDT and YYEEEE. V trimming: 3 bases; J trimming: 7 bases; junction bases outside the gene matches: 9. This CDR3 has 16 residues. The CDR3 DNA reads TGTGCCAGCAGCTCTGTGACAGGGGATGGGAATTCACCCCTCCACTTT. It specifies CASSSVTGDGNSPLHF.

This clonotype appeared many times. The rearrangement uses TRBV20-1 and TRBJ1-5; D is ambiguous. Germline V gives CDR1 DFQATT, CDR2 SNEGSKA (reference sequence). CDR3 length: 13 residues. Deletions cut 6 bases from V and 0 bases from J, with 9 bases between. The CDR3 loop is CSASGNSNQPQHF. The CDR3 DNA reads as TGCAGTGCCAGTGGGAATAGCAATCAGCCCCAGCATTTT.

Details on this clonotype: A read error may be the cause here, since a much bigger clone is one base away. This CDR3 is missing its conserved last phenylalanine or tryptophan, likely due to a read error. This sequence joins TRBV7-8 and TRBJ2-2, with D perhaps matching TRBD1 or TRBD2 (5 bases each). Between the trimmed V and J ends, which lost 6 bases and 6 bases, there was a span of 17 bases. Looked up from germline, CDR1 is SGHVS and CDR2 is FQNEAQ. The length of the CDR3 is 15 residues. The CDR3 loop is CASSYSARGAGELFL. CDR3 sequence (DNA): TGTGCCAGCAGTTACTCGGCACGGGGCGCCGGGGAGCTGTTTCTT.